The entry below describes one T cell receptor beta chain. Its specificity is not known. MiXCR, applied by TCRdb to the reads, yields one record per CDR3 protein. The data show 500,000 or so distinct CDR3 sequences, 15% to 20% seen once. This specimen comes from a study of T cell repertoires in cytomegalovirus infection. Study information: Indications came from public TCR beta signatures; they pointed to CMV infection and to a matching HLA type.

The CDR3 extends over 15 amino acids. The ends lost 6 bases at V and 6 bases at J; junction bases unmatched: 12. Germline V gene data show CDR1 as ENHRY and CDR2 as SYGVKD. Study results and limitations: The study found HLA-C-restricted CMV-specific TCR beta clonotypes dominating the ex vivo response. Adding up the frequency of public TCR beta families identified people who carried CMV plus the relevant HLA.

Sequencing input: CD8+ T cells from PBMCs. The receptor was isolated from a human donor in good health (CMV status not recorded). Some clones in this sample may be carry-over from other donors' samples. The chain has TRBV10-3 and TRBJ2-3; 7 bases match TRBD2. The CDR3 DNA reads TGTGCCATCAGGCTAGCGGAACCCGAACCGGATACGCAGTATTTT. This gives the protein CAIRLAEPEPDTQYF.